A selection of T cell receptor beta chains follows, all from one sample in a study of blood T cell repertoires in COVID-19. Generated by immunoSEQ multiplex PCR, the TCRdb table keeps only in-frame clones and is missing some. The repertoire holds about 250,000 clones, with 88% as singletons. Sample: peripheral blood. The origin of the receptors is a woman aged 25 to 39 with COVID-19, enrolled during active disease. The CDR3 runs from the conserved cysteine through the conserved F or W. D genes are given only for firm matches. The size entry is marked missing in some rows and otherwise reads once, few, many or a size class.

j_call | v_call | clone_size | d_call | cdr3_nt | cdr3_aa
TRBJ2-3 | TRBV12-3/TRBV12-4 | NA | NA | TGTGCCACCTCTACAGATACGCAGTATTTT | CATSTDTQYF
TRBJ2-1 | TRBV5-6 | NA | NA | TGTGCCACCAGGTGGAGGGGGGGCCAAAATGAGCAGTTCTTC | CATRWRGGQNEQFF
TRBJ1-2 | TRBV7-9 | NA | NA | TGTGCCAGCAGCGGCGGCCCCGTTGGTGGCTACACCTTC | CASSGGPVGGYTF
TRBJ1-6 | TRBV6-1 | NA | NA | TGTGCCAGCAGTGAGGGCAGATATAATTCACCCCTCCACTTT | CASSEGRYNSPLHF
TRBJ1-2 | TRBV9 | NA | TRBD1 | TGTGCCAGCAGCGTTGGGGGGCAGGGGGCGCAAGGCTACACCTTC | CASSVGGQGAQGYTF
TRBJ1-1 | TRBV6-5 | NA | NA | TGTGCCAGCAGTTACATTAGGAACACTGAAGCTTTCTTT | CASSYIRNTEAFF
TRBJ2-7 | TRBV12-3/TRBV12-4 | NA | NA | TGTGCCAGCCTAGGGGGCTACGAGCAGTACTTC | CASLGGYEQYF
TRBJ1-6 | TRBV3-1/TRBV3-2 | NA | TRBD1 | TGTGCCAGCAGACCTACGCGACAGGGTAGAAATTCACCCCTCCACTTT | CASRPTRQGRNSPLHF
TRBJ2-5 | TRBV3-1/TRBV3-2 | NA | TRBD2 | TGTGCCAGCAGCCAAGATGTGGCTAGCGGCCAAGAGACCCAGTACTTC | CASSQDVASGQETQYF
TRBJ2-2 | TRBV18 | NA | TRBD1 | TGTGCCAGCTCACCGGGACAGCTAGGCACCGGGGAGCTGTTTTTT | CASSPGQLGTGELFF
TRBJ2-3 | TRBV2 | NA | NA | TGTGCCAGCAGCCCCTTGGGGGGGGCCCCAGATACGCAGTATTTT | CASSPLGGAPDTQYF
TRBJ2-2 | TRBV4-1 | NA | NA | TGCGCCAGCAGTCCGGGGACACTACCCACCGGGGAGCTGTTTTTT | CASSPGTLPTGELFF
TRBJ2-1 | TRBV2 | NA | NA | TGTGCCAGCAGTGAAAGCGACTTCTCCTACAATGAGCAGTTCTTC | CASSESDFSYNEQFF
TRBJ1-1 | TRBV27 | NA | NA | TGTGCCAGCAGTTTAGTCCCGCCGGGCACTGAAGCTTTCTTT | CASSLVPPGTEAFF
TRBJ1-6 | TRBV30 | few | NA | TGTGCCTGGAGGAACCGACAAGCACCTAATTCACCCCTCCACTTT | CAWRNRQAPNSPLHF
TRBJ1-3 | TRBV5-1 | NA | TRBD1 | TGCGCCAGCAGCTTGGGGGCCCGACAGGGGGCGACTGGAAACACCATATATTTT | CASSLGARQGATGNTIYF
TRBJ2-1 | TRBV10-2 | NA | NA | TGCGCCAGCGCCAAGCTTAGCGGCTTCTACAATGAGCAGTTCTTC | CASAKLSGFYNEQFF
TRBJ1-1 | TRBV5-1 | NA | TRBD1 | TGCGCCAGCAGCCGTGGGGACAGGGCGGACACTGAAGCTTTCTTT | CASSRGDRADTEAFF
TRBJ2-2 | TRBV4-3 | NA | TRBD2 | TGCGCCAGCACTAGCGGGAGGGCCAGCGGGGAGCTGTTTTTT | CASTSGRASGELFF
TRBJ2-4 | TRBV6-2/TRBV6-3 | NA | NA | TGTGCCAGCAGTCCCGGACAAATTAAAATCAAAAACATTCAGTACTTC | CASSPGQIKIKNIQYF
TRBJ2-3 | TRBV29-1 | NA | NA | TGCAGCGTTGTGCTGCAAGGAGGTACAGATACGCAGTATTTT | CSVVLQGGTDTQYF
TRBJ2-5 | TRBV4-1 | NA | NA | TGCGCCAGCAGCCAAGAACGCCTAGGCACCCAGTACTTC | CASSQERLGTQYF
TRBJ2-5 | TRBV20-1 | NA | TRBD2 | TGCAGTGCTAGTCTAGCGGGGGGGCTGGAGACCCAGTACTTC | CSASLAGGLETQYF
TRBJ1-1 | TRBV18 | NA | NA | TGTGCCAGCTCACCCGGACAGTTGAACACTGAAGCTTTCTTT | CASSPGQLNTEAFF
TRBJ2-5 | TRBV23-1 | once | TRBD1 | TGCGCCAGCAGCTTCTACCTTAAGGGGGCAGGGGAGACCCAGTACTTC | CASSFYLKGAGETQYF
TRBJ2-3 | TRBV13 | NA | TRBD2 | TGTGCCAGCAGCTCGGGGGGGCCTGGAGATACGCAGTATTTT | CASSSGGPGDTQYF
TRBJ1-1 | TRBV4-3 | NA | NA | TGCGCCAGCAGCCAAGAGGGAGGGGCGGGAGCTTTCTTT | CASSQEGGAGAFF